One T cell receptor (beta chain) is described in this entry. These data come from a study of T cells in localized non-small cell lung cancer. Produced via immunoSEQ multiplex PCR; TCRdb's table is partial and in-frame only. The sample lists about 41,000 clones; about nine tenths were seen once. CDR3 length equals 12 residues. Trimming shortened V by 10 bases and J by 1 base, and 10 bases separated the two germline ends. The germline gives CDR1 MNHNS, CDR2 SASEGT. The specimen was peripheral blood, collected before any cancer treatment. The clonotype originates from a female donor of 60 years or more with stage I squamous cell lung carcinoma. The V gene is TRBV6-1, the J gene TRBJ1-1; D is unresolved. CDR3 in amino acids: CAIGRGNTEAFF. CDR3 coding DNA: TGTGCCATCGGACGGGGGAACACTGAAGCTTTCTTT.